Below are 3 T cell receptor beta chains sequenced from a single sample in a study of cytomegalovirus exposure and HLA in healthy donors. In the PCR, 60 Vbeta and 13 Jbeta primers were used. Measured with immunoSEQ multiplex PCR; TCRdb has only the in-frame clones, and not every one. The sample lists fewer than 200,000 clones; 75% to 90% were seen once. Material: PBMCs. The receptors were gathered from a male donor in good health and CMV-seronegative.

V and J are TRBV15 and TRBJ1-1; D is unresolved. Trimming stripped 0 bases from V and 1 base from J, with 6 bases between. Germline V CDR1 and CDR2: LNHNV, YYDKDF (reference sequence). The CDR3 length is 14 residues. CDR3 bases: TGTGCCACCAGCAGAGATTGGGCGAACACTGAAGCTTTCTTT. Translated: CATSRDWANTEAFF.

This chain links TRBV5-1 with TRBJ2-2, with 11 bases identical to TRBD2. Germline-derived CDR1 and CDR2 are SGHRS and YFSETQ. V dropped 1 base and J dropped 0; count of bases not matched to a gene: 5. This CDR3 spans 18 amino acids. The CDR3 sequence is CASSLFTSGGANTGELFF. CDR3 DNA sequence: TGCGCCAGCAGCTTGTTTACTAGCGGGGGCGCGAACACCGGGGAGCTGTTTTTT.

The rearrangement uses TRBV20-1 and TRBJ1-1; possible D gene TRBD1, 5 bases. The V and J ends lost 6 bases and 8 bases respectively, with 13 bases between them. The germline V gene has CDR1 DFQATT and CDR2 SNEGSKA (reference sequence). This CDR3 spans 11 amino acids. The CDR3 region has the DNA TGCAGTGCCAAAATGACAGCCGAAGCTTTCTTT. It is translated as CSAKMTAEAFF.